Listed below are T cell receptor beta chains from one sample, sequenced in a study of CD8+CD57+ T cells in acquired aplastic anemia. TCRdb redid the calling of the reads with MiXCR, one entry per CDR3 protein. The sample records about 210,000 distinct CDR3 sequences, 30% to 35% being singletons. The sequenced sample consisted of sorted CD4+, CD8+, or CD8+CD57+ T cells (not recorded which) from PBMCs. Source of these receptors: a human donor in good health, serving as a control. Both conserved end residues are part of each CDR3. The D gene is left open where the match is weak. Where a row states a size, it is once, few, many or the class of an expanded clone; other rows omit it.

v_gene,d_gene,j_gene,abundance,CDR3aa,CDR3nt
TRBV10-2,-,TRBJ1-1,many,CASSDYHMNTEAFF,TGCGCCAGCAGTGATTACCACATGAACACTGAAGCTTTCTTT
TRBV10-3,-,TRBJ2-7,once,CAISESGREQYF,TGTGCCATCAGTGAGTCGGGGAGGGAGCAGTACTTC
TRBV20-1,-,TRBJ1-1,many,CSARPDANTEAFF,TGCAGTGCTAGACCAGACGCCAACACTGAAGCTTTCTTT
TRBV3-1,-,TRBJ2-3,few,CASSQDGADTQYF,TGTGCCAGCAGCCAAGATGGGGCAGATACGCAGTATTTT
TRBV7-9,-,TRBJ2-1,many,CASSLGLGDEQFF,TGTGCCAGCAGCTTGGGCCTAGGGGATGAGCAGTTCTTC
TRBV29-1,TRBD1,TRBJ1-1,-,CSGGDRAPEAFF,TGCAGCGGGGGGGACAGGGCTCCTGAAGCTTTCTTT
TRBV2,TRBD1,TRBJ2-3,-,CASSATGSDTQYF,TGTGCCAGCAGCGCGACAGGGTCAGATACGCAGTATTTT
TRBV7-2,-,TRBJ2-1,many,CASSPIITSGGEQFF,TGTGCCAGCAGCCCCATTATTACGTCCGGTGGTGAGCAGTTCTTC
TRBV28,-,TRBJ2-7,many,CASRRASSYEQYF,TGTGCCAGCAGACGCGCGAGCTCCTACGAGCAGTACTTC
TRBV15,-,TRBJ2-7,many,CATSTWTLSHYEQYF,TGTGCCACCAGCACTTGGACTCTCTCCCACTACGAGCAGTACTTC
TRBV10-1,TRBD2,TRBJ2-7,-,CASSDPTSGNSYEQYF,TGCGCCAGCAGTGATCCGACTAGCGGTAATTCCTACGAGCAGTACTTC
TRBV6-1,-,TRBJ1-4,-,CASSLPGGGGEKLFF,TGTGCCAGCAGCCTGCCTGGGGGGGGCGGTGAAAAACTGTTTTTT
TRBV20-1,TRBD2,TRBJ2-2,-,CSARGVAAVLAGNTGELFF,TGCAGTGCTAGAGGAGTTGCAGCGGTACTAGCGGGAAACACCGGGGAGCTGTTTTTT
TRBV10-3,-,TRBJ2-5,many,CAISDGGQETQYF,TGTGCCATCAGTGACGGCGGTCAAGAGACCCAGTACTTC
TRBV6-1,-,TRBJ1-2,-,CASSTGTGGCGYTF,TGTGCCAGCAGTACGGGGACCGGGGGCTGTGGCTACACCTTC
TRBV19,TRBD1,TRBJ1-1,many,CASSATTGIGEAFF,TGTGCCAGTAGTGCAACGACAGGGATCGGTGAAGCTTTCTTT
TRBV29-1,TRBD1,TRBJ1-3,-,CSAQGAGGNTIYF,TGCAGCGCACAGGGGGCAGGTGGAAACACCATATATTTT
TRBV25-1,-,TRBJ2-3,-,CASSQRDTQYF,TGTGCCAGCTCCCAGCGTGATACGCAGTATTTT
TRBV24-1,-,TRBJ1-3,-,CAASVSDSPGNTIYF,TGTGCCGCCAGTGTTTCCGACAGTCCCGGAAACACCATATATTTT
TRBV5-1,-,TRBJ2-7,many,CASRFATSYEQYF,TGCGCCAGCAGGTTTGCCACATCCTACGAGCAGTACTTC
TRBV19,TRBD1,TRBJ2-1,many,CASTEDRGPYNEQFF,TGTGCCAGTACGGAAGACAGGGGTCCTTACAATGAGCAGTTCTTC
TRBV30,TRBD1,TRBJ2-7,-,CAWSVDQGAYEQYF,TGTGCCTGGAGTGTGGATCAGGGGGCCTACGAGCAGTACTTC
TRBV7-9,-,TRBJ2-7,many,CASSLLGTTYEQYF,TGTGCCAGCAGCTTACTCGGGACAACCTACGAGCAGTACTTC
TRBV5-1,-,TRBJ2-1,many,CASSLATSSYNEQFF,TGCGCCAGCAGCTTGGCGACTAGCTCCTACAATGAGCAGTTCTTC
TRBV9,-,TRBJ2-2,once,CASSAGVGGLWTGELFF,TGTGCCAGCAGCGCTGGAGTGGGGGGGCTCTGGACCGGGGAGCTGTTTTTT
TRBV11-1,-,TRBJ2-1,-,CAISPTHREQPYSEQFF,TGTGCCATCAGCCCCACCCACAGGGAGCAGCCCTACAGTGAGCAGTTCTTC
TRBV5-5,-,TRBJ1-2,many,CASSLYTEGSVYGYTF,TGTGCCAGCAGCTTGTATACGGAGGGGTCAGTCTATGGCTACACCTTC
TRBV12-3/TRBV12-4,TRBD1,TRBJ1-1,many,CASSNRGSNTEAFF,TGTGCCAGCAGCAACAGGGGGTCCAACACTGAAGCTTTCTTT
TRBV6-1,TRBD2,TRBJ2-1,-,CASSQTYPGLAGSEQFF,TGTGCCAGCAGTCAGACGTACCCGGGACTAGCGGGAAGTGAGCAGTTCTTC
TRBV5-1,-,TRBJ2-5,many,CASSPGTFYQETQYF,TGCGCCAGCAGCCCAGGGACATTCTACCAAGAGACCCAGTACTTC
TRBV12-3/TRBV12-4,-,TRBJ1-6,many,CASSPRDNSPLHF,TGTGCCAGCAGTCCACGAGATAATTCACCCCTCCACTTT
TRBV25-1,-,TRBJ1-1,-,CAASAWGRSEAFF,TGTGCCGCTTCAGCGTGGGGGCGATCTGAAGCTTTCTTT
TRBV11-2,-,TRBJ1-3,-,CASSPLGTLRSGNTIYF,TGTGCCAGCTCACCCCTAGGGACACTTCGCTCTGGAAACACCATATATTTT
TRBV25-1,TRBD1,TRBJ2-1,many,CASSSTYHSGQGAPRDNEQFF,TGTGCCAGCAGCTCAACTTACCACTCGGGACAGGGGGCCCCCCGGGACAATGAGCAGTTCTTC
TRBV29-1,TRBD2,TRBJ2-7,-,CSVAGTSYSYEQYF,TGCAGCGTAGCCGGGACTAGCTACTCCTACGAGCAGTACTTC
TRBV6-1,-,TRBJ1-3,many,CASSRTGLGGNTIYF,TGTGCCAGCAGTCGGACTGGGCTGGGAGGAAACACCATATATTTT
TRBV7-9,-,TRBJ1-5,many,CASSLGPPTPQHF,TGTGCCAGCAGCTTAGGACCCCCCACTCCCCAGCATTTT
TRBV20-1,-,TRBJ2-5,many,CSAPLVRETQYF,TGCAGTGCTCCACTAGTTCGAGAGACCCAGTACTTC
TRBV11-1,TRBD1,TRBJ1-1,-,CASSFVQGTNTEAFF,TGTGCCAGCAGCTTCGTACAGGGGACGAACACTGAAGCTTTCTTT
TRBV2,TRBD1,TRBJ2-3,few,CASSVDAGTGWDTQYF,TGTGCCAGCAGCGTTGACGCGGGGACAGGCTGGGATACGCAGTATTTT
TRBV2,-,TRBJ2-5,-,CASLRAGLETQYF,TGTGCCAGCCTAAGGGCAGGGTTGGAGACCCAGTACTTC
TRBV7-2,-,TRBJ1-6,few,CASSLYRIDDSPLHF,TGTGCCAGCAGCTTATACAGGATAGATGATTCACCCCTCCACTTT
TRBV12-3/TRBV12-4,TRBD1,TRBJ1-3,-,CASSRQGAAGNTIYF,TGTGCCAGCAGTCGACAGGGGGCTGCCGGAAACACCATATATTTT
TRBV11-1,-,TRBJ2-1,-,CASSLGRESLGNEQFF,TGTGCCAGCAGCTTAGGACGGGAGAGCCTGGGCAATGAGCAGTTCTTC
TRBV5-5,-,TRBJ2-3,many,CASSLAVWAADTQYF,TGTGCCAGCAGCTTGGCCGTTTGGGCGGCAGATACGCAGTATTTT
TRBV20-1,-,TRBJ2-2,-,CSASLTGANTGELFF,TGCAGTGCTAGTCTAACGGGCGCGAACACCGGGGAGCTGTTTTTT
TRBV5-1,TRBD1,TRBJ2-7,many,CASSQSPGQTSYEQYF,TGCGCCAGCAGCCAATCACCGGGACAGACCTCCTACGAGCAGTACTTC